Given below is one T cell receptor (beta chain) in context. The data were produced by immunoSEQ multiplex PCR, yet TCRdb's version contains in-frame clones alone and is incomplete. The sample has roughly 200,000 clones, 85% seen once; the top ten hold roughly 20%. CDR1 and CDR2 from the germline V gene are SGHTA and FQGNSA. The CDR3 is 17 amino acids. V lost 2 bases and J lost 2, with 16 bases in between. The sample originates from a study of blood T cell repertoires in COVID-19. For the study at large: Acute and convalescent COVID-19 samples came from the United States, Italy and Spain.

This chain connects TRBV7-2 to TRBJ2-1; possibly TRBD2 for D (5 bases). The receptor was isolated from a man aged 40-49 years who had recovered from COVID-19. Input material: PBMCs or T cells enriched from blood (not recorded which). Here the CDR3 DNA reads TGTGCCAGCAGCTTATCCACCGGGGTACCCCCCTACAATGAGCAGTTCTTC. Encoded protein: CASSLSTGVPPYNEQFF.